This TCR beta chain was identified during a study of Graves' ophthalmopathy and Graves' hyperthyroidism. Findings and limits, study-wide: Distinction of ophthalmopathy from stable hyperthyroidism by a 13-signature model reached approximately 90% sensitivity and just under 84% specificity.

For repertoire sequencing, the TCR beta CDR3 regions were amplified from RNA transcripts. Second-round multiplex PCR came after first-round RT-PCR with HTBI primers. One entry per CDR3 protein results from TCRdb running MiXCR on the multiplex PCR reads. The profile shows about 410,000 distinct CDR3 sequences, 15% to 20% of them singletons. This clonotype was recorded at least ten times. Its target is not known. Moderate-to-severe activity, CAS ≥3, NOSPECS ≥4 and a duration under 3 months were seen in donors with ophthalmopathy. No donor had other autoimmune disease, uncontrolled infection, pregnancy or lactation. The sample taken for sequencing was peripheral blood. The sequence was collected from a woman aged 18-29 years with Graves' ophthalmopathy.

This chain's CDR3 is CASSLARGKNIQYF. In DNA, the CDR3 is TGTGCCAGCAGCTTAGCCAGGGGTAAAAACATTCAGTACTTC. The chain combines TRBV7-2 with TRBJ2-4; maybe TRBD1 (6 bases). V lost 0 bases and J 4 bases, leaving 7 bases between the germline ends. The length of the CDR3 is 14 residues. Germline CDR1 SGHTA, CDR2 FQGNSA.